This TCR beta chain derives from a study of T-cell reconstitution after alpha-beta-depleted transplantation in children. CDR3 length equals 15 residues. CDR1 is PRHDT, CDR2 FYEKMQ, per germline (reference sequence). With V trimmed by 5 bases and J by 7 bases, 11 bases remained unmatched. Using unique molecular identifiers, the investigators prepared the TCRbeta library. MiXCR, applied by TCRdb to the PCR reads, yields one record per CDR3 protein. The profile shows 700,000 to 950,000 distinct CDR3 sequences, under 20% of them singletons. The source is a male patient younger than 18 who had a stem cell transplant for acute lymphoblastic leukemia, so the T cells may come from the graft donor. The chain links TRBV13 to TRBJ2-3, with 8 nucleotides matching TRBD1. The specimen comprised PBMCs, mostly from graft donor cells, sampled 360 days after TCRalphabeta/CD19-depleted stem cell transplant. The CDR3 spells CASSPDRGRTNTQYF. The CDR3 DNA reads TGTGCCAGCAGCCCCGACAGGGGTCGCACGAATACGCAGTATTTT.